This T cell receptor (beta chain) originates from a study of blood T cell repertoires in COVID-19. At the level of the study: Both acute and convalescent COVID-19 samples were obtained from the United States, Italy and Spain. The cDNA or gDNA used as material had been derived from T cells, B-cell-depleted T cells, or PBMCs.

Trimming pared 5 bases from V and 6 bases from J, leaving 14 bases between. The CDR3 consists of 13 residues. The germline V gene encodes CDR1 SGHTA and CDR2 FQGTGA. The authors' processing: It was from reference gene primer amplification that nucleated cell counts were estimated. Sequencing used immunoSEQ multiplex PCR; TCRdb keeps in-frame clones, though not all of them. V and J calls and clone size follow that table, whereas D and trimming were derived from the DNA. There are 100,000 to 150,000 clones in the sample; approximately 74% occur only once, and less than 6.5% lies in the top ten. The V gene is TRBV7-3, the J gene TRBJ2-7; perhaps TRBD1 as D (6 bases). Sequenced material: peripheral blood. The source of this sequence is a man aged 60 to 75 with acute or convalescent COVID-19. CDR3 sequence reads: CASSQGPTGEQYF. Here the CDR3 DNA reads TGTGCCAGCAGCCAGGGGCCGACTGGCGAGCAGTACTTC.